The TCR beta chain described here comes from a study of T cell responses to AZD1222 COVID-19 vaccine. Notes on the study in general: Clonal diversity was possibly underestimated; the donors were predominantly white British and more often female. Repertoires were obtained only post-peak T cell response. Among AZD1222 vaccinees, only 6 or 7 were seropositive at baseline.

The CDR3 length is 13 residues. V lost 6 bases and J 6 bases, leaving 15 bases between the germline ends. Notes on this clone: Its antigen remains unidentified.

Pooling of second doses given at about 4 or about 12 weeks was done. Profiled with immunoSEQ multiplex PCR; TCRdb holds only in-frame clones, not every one. In the table there are about 84,000 clones, approximately 83% of which are singletons. This chain connects TRBV12-3 or TRBV12-4 to TRBJ2-7; D is ambiguous. This sequence was found in an adult who received the AZD1222 COVID-19 vaccine. The starting material was peripheral blood, obtained 28 days after the second AZD1222 dose. In DNA, the CDR3 is TGTGCCAGCAGACCGCAGGCTGCCGGCGAGCAGTACTTC. The encoded protein is CASRPQAAGEQYF.